Given below is one T cell receptor beta chain in context. This sequence may be a read error, since a much larger clone differs from it by one base. A volume of 8 to 10 ml of fresh peripheral blood supplied the PBMCs. The data derive from a study of Graves' ophthalmopathy and Graves' hyperthyroidism. Per germline, CDR1 SEHNR and CDR2 FQNEAQ (reference sequence). The CDR3 is 16 residues long. The TCR beta CDR3 regions underwent amplification from RNA transcripts. Investigators did first-round RT-PCR with HTBI primers, then second-round multiplex PCR. Each CDR3 protein gets one entry after TCRdb re-called the multiplex PCR reads with MiXCR. This table holds hundreds of thousands of distinct CDR3 sequences, 35% to 45% found once.

Sequenced material: peripheral blood. The chain has TRBV7-9 and TRBJ1-2; possible D gene TRBD1, 6 bases. The clonotype comes from an adult man with Graves' ophthalmopathy. This CDR3 reads CASSHVSGQSPYGYTF. The CDR3 DNA is TGCGCCAGCAGCCACGTCTCAGGACAGAGCCCTTATGGCTACACCTTC.